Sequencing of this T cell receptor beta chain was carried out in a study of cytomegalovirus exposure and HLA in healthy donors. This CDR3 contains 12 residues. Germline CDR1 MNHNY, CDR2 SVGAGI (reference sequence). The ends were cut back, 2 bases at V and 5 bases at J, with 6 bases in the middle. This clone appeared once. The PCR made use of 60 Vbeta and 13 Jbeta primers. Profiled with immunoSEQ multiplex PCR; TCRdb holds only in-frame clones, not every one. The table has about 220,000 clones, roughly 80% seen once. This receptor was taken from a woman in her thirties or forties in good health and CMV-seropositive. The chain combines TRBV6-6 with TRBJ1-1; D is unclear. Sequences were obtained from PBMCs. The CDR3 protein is CASSYEITEAFF. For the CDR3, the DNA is TGTGCCAGCAGTTACGAGATTACTGAAGCTTTCTTT.